This entry lists 4 T cell receptor beta chains sequenced from one sample in a study of cytomegalovirus exposure and HLA in healthy donors. Researchers ran the PCR with 60 Vbeta and 13 Jbeta primers. Sequenced by immunoSEQ multiplex PCR; TCRdb stores in-frame clones only, minus some. The sample includes 130,000 to 150,000 clones, roughly 80% of them seen just once. The sample consisted of PBMCs. The origin of the receptors is a female donor in good health and CMV-seronegative.

This clone was detected only once. The chain has TRBV29-1 and TRBJ2-3; 8 nucleotides match TRBD1. Germline CDR1 and CDR2: SQVTM and ANQGSEA. Unmatched junction bases numbered 6, after V lost 6 bases and J lost 1 base. CDR3 length equals 14 residues. The CDR3 nucleotides read TGCAGCGTCATGCGGGGACAGGGCACAGATACGCAGTATTTT. Translation: CSVMRGQGTDTQYF.

This clone appeared once. This chain joins TRBV15 and TRBJ2-2; 7 nucleotides line up with TRBD2. The V and J ends lost 8 bases and 6 bases, in that order; junction bases with no gene match: 12. The CDR3 runs 15 residues. The germline V gene has CDR1 LNHNV and CDR2 YYDKDF (reference sequence). CDR3 in DNA: TGTGCCACCCTCGGCGCGGGAGCGGTTGCCGGGGAGCTGTTTTTT. Protein product: CATLGAGAVAGELFF.

V and J are TRBV27 and TRBJ1-1; D not certain. V lost 8 bases and J 1 base, leaving 11 bases between the germline ends. CDR3 length: 13 residues. Germline assignment: CDR1 MNHEY and CDR2 SMNVEV (reference sequence). CDR3 sequence reads: CASRSRPNTEAFF. The CDR3 DNA is TGTGCCAGCCGTAGCAGACCGAACACTGAAGCTTTCTTT.

There are many counts of this clone. The rearrangement uses TRBV7-9 and TRBJ1-2, with 8 bases matching TRBD1. The CDR3 has 15 residues. The junction had 5 bases not matched to a gene; V was cut back by 1 base and J by 4 bases. Germline assignment: CDR1 SEHNR and CDR2 FQNEAQ (reference sequence). The CDR3 region is CASSLGDRNSYGYTF. The CDR3 region has the DNA TGTGCCAGCAGCTTAGGGGACAGGAACAGCTATGGCTACACCTTC.